The sequence of this TCR beta chain was determined in a study of shared clonotypes between healthy human individuals. Some clones are missing from TCRdb's copy, which holds only in-frame ones; the method was immunoSEQ multiplex PCR. The sample consists of roughly 770,000 clones, approximately 97% of them appearing once. Cells designated naive CD8 were CD45RO-negative and were positively selected for CCR7, with terminally differentiated effector memory CD45RA+ cells excluded. Sequenced input: naive CD8+ T cells sorted from blood. The sequence came from a man younger than 45 in good health.

The CDR3 protein is CASSLVGGRPSYEQYF. In nucleotides, the CDR3 is TGTGCCAGCAGCTTAGTCGGCGGGAGGCCCTCCTACGAGCAGTACTTC. The V gene is TRBV11-2, the J gene TRBJ2-7; 8 bases fit TRBD2. J lost 0 bases, V lost 1 base, and 5 bases had no gene match. Per the germline V gene, CDR1 is SGHAT and CDR2 is FQNNGV. The CDR3 is 16 amino acids.